This T cell receptor beta chain was recovered during a study of T cell responses to AZD1222 COVID-19 vaccine. Study-wide findings and caveats: Among those given AZD1222, only five or six were seropositive at baseline. Mostly white British, mostly female donors; authors suggested clonal diversity may be underestimated.

Libraries were prepared by immunoSEQ multiplex PCR; TCRdb keeps only in-frame clonotypes and omits some of them. The sample gives 80,000 to 100,000 clones, 80% to 95% of which show up once; about 9.9% is in the top ten. Details on this clone: The antigen remains unidentified.

Pooled in the analysis were second doses at about 4 or about 12 weeks. This CDR3 has 17 amino acids. Germline CDR1 SGHNT, CDR2 YYREEE (reference sequence). V trimming: 0 bases; J trimming: 5 bases; junction bases outside the gene matches: 12. This TCR came from an adult who received the AZD1222 COVID-19 vaccine. The chain couples TRBV5-4 to TRBJ2-7, with 9 bases that match TRBD2. This specimen was peripheral blood, taken 28 days after the second AZD1222 dose. The CDR3 loop reads CASSLGAGTSFYNEQYF. The CDR3 DNA is TGTGCCAGCAGCTTGGGGGCCGGGACTAGCTTCTACAACGAGCAGTACTTC.